This T cell receptor beta chain was obtained from a study of PD-1 blockade in classical Hodgkin lymphoma (dated by TCRdb to about 2020). About the full investigation: A peripheral blood immune signature of response to PD-1 blockade in classical Hodgkin lymphoma was defined using TCR beta sequencing and CyTOF.

What the time point label conveys for this sample: newly diagnosed, previously untreated cHL patient sample. Magnetic negative selection with a Miltenyi CD4+ T cell isolation kit was used to purify CD4+ T cells from thawed PBMCs. PBMCs from patients with newly diagnosed, previously untreated classical Hodgkin lymphoma were sequenced as a comparison group for the relapsed/refractory trial patients. After peripheral blood was drawn into 8 mL Vacutainer Cell Preparation Tubes, PBMCs were isolated by centrifugation and then cryopreserved. Purified CD4+ and CD8+ fractions were generated only in cases for which an additional PBMC sample was available. Magnetically labelled cells were removed on LS columns in a quadroMACS separator, and the flow-through was retained as the purified fraction. Results the study describes overall, beyond this receptor: The study was limited to a single clinical trial cohort, and causes of repertoire differences, possibly disease activity or prior therapy, remained undefined. Baseline TCR diversity was reported to be lower in newly diagnosed patients than in healthy donors and to be lower still in relapsed/refractory patients.

A word on this clone: The antigen this receptor binds is unknown. Base qualities are not recorded, but no much larger clone differs from it by a single base.

The CDR1 and CDR2 encoded by the germline V gene (reference sequence) are GTSNPN and SVGIG. The CDR3 holds 13 amino acids from the cysteine to the phenylalanine. Only the CDR3 portion is preserved as DNA: 39 bases, with reading frame beginning at the first base. The junction shows trimming of 1 base on V and 6 bases on J, plus 10 bases between the germline ends. The Qiagen DNeasy kit was used to extract genomic DNA from unsorted PBMCs and from the negatively selected CD4+ and CD8+ fractions. TCR beta CDR3 regions were amplified by immunoSEQ multiplex PCR using primers annealing to V and J segments. Amplification bias was minimized using a synthetic immune receptor repertoire, and residual bias was removed computationally after sequencing. The published analysis was carried out like this. Repertoire diversity was quantified as the Shannon entropy index using custom Python scripts. Unsorted, CD4+ and CD8+ repertoires were analyzed separately, except for combined analyses in which CD4+ and CD8+ sequences were merged in silico. TCRdb carries this immuneACCESS record with in-frame sequences only. Its versions omit some clonotypes, under half of them owing to an unresolved V gene in the studies checked, with the rest unexplained. V and J calls and clone size follow that table, whereas D and trimming were derived from the DNA. This sample comprises about 16,000 clones, 80% to 95% of them detected only once. The ten largest clones capture around 0.5% of the sample.

This receptor was taken from a human donor with classical Hodgkin lymphoma. This sequence uses TRBV30 and TRBJ1-5, with TRBD1 tentatively as D gene (6 bases match). The sequencing sample was made of CD4+ T cells from blood. The sequence in DNA is TGTGCCTGGAGTGGGGGGGGCGGTCAGCCCCAGCATTTT. The resulting protein is CAWSGGGGQPQHF. With the portions outside the CDR3 filled from the reference TRBV30 and TRBJ1-5 genes, the complete variable region becomes SQTIHQWPATLVQPVGSPLSLECTVEGTSNPNLYWYRQAAGRGLQLLFYSVGIGQISSEVPQNLSASRPQDRQFILSSKKLLLSDSGFYLCAWSGGGGQPQHFGDGTRLSIL.